These T cell receptor beta chains were read from a single sample in a study of T cell clonotyping in hematopoietic cell transplantation. The method was immunoSEQ multiplex PCR; TCRdb's version includes in-frame clones alone and lacks a portion of them. The sample records roughly 29,000 clones, 80% to 95% being singletons. Here the sequenced sample was PBMCs, taken 100 days after allogeneic stem cell transplant. These receptors all come from a female patient aged 50 to 65 who had an allogeneic stem cell transplant from a related donor, so the T cells may come from the graft donor. Some clones in this sample may be carry-over from other donors' samples. CDR3s include the opening cysteine and the closing phenylalanine or tryptophan. D genes are given only for firm matches. Only part of the rows carry a size: once, few, many, or a class if the clone is expanded.

d_call	clone_size	v_call	j_call	cdr3_nt	cdr3_aa
-	-	TRBV7-9	TRBJ2-5	TGTGCCAGCAGCCGCGAAGAGACCCAGTACTTC	CASSREETQYF
-	-	TRBV10-1	TRBJ1-1	TGCGCCAGCAGTTATAGAAACCAGGGTGAGGGGACTGAAGCTTTCTTT	CASSYRNQGEGTEAFF
-	-	TRBV7-3	TRBJ2-1	TGTGCCAGCAGCTTAGATCTTCGGACTAATGAGCAGTTCTTC	CASSLDLRTNEQFF
-	-	TRBV11-3	TRBJ1-1	TGTGCCAGCAGCTTGGTGGGGGATCGCACTGAAGCTTTCTTT	CASSLVGDRTEAFF
-	-	TRBV18	TRBJ2-7	TGTGCCAGCTCACCACCGTCGGTGAACGAGCAGTACTTC	CASSPPSVNEQYF
TRBD1	-	TRBV5-5	TRBJ1-2	TGTGCCAGCAGCGCCCCGGACAGGGGGCTGTATGGCTACACCTTC	CASSAPDRGLYGYTF
-	-	TRBV2	TRBJ1-5	TGTGCCAGCAGTGGTGGACAGTTGGGGAATCAGCCCCAGCATTTT	CASSGGQLGNQPQHF
-	-	TRBV7-9	TRBJ2-1	TGTGCCAGCAGCCTTGCCGGGACTCGAGAGTTCTTC	CASSLAGTREFF
-	-	TRBV19	TRBJ2-1	TGTGCCAGTAGTAGAAGACCCTACAATGAGCAGTTCTTC	CASSRRPYNEQFF
-	-	TRBV6-6	TRBJ2-7	TGTGCCAGCGTGGGGAAGGTGGGCGAGCAGTACTTC	CASVGKVGEQYF
-	few	TRBV27	TRBJ2-3	TGTGCCAGCAGTTTGGGTTTAAGGGATACGCAGTATTTT	CASSLGLRDTQYF
-	-	TRBV2	TRBJ1-1	TGTGCCAGCAATAGACAGTTGAACACTGAAGCTTTCTTT	CASNRQLNTEAFF
-	-	TRBV6-1	TRBJ2-7	TGTGCCAGCAATTGGGTTCACTCCTACGAGCAGTACTTC	CASNWVHSYEQYF
-	-	TRBV5-8	TRBJ2-5	TGTGCCAGCAGCTTAGGGGTCCTCCAAGAGACCCAGTACTTC	CASSLGVLQETQYF
TRBD1	few	TRBV5-1	TRBJ1-2	TGCGCCAGCAGCCGACAGGGTGAGGATTATGGCTACACCTTC	CASSRQGEDYGYTF
-	-	TRBV15	TRBJ1-2	TGTGCCAGCCGGGACACAGCTAACTATGGCTACACCTTC	CASRDTANYGYTF
TRBD1	-	TRBV2	TRBJ2-7	TGTGCCAGCAGACGGCGGGACAGGGCCTACGAGCAGTACTTC	CASRRRDRAYEQYF